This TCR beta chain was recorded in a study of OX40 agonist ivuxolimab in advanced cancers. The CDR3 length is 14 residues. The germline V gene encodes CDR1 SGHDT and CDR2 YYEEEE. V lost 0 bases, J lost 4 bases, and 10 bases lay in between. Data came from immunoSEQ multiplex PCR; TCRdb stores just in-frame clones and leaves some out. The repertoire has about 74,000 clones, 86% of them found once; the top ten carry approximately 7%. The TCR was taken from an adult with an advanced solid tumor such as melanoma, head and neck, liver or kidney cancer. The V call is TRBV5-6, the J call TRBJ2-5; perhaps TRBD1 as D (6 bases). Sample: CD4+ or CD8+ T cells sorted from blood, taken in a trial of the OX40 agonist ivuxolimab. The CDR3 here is CASSLVGQGETQYF. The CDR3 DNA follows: TGTGCCAGCAGCTTGGTGGGACAAGGAGAGACCCAGTACTTC.